Sequencing of this T cell receptor beta chain was carried out in a study of identical twins. The study's findings and limits: Zero-insertion analyses might be partly confounded by invariant T cells like MAIT and iNKT.

This clonotype came up many times. Its antigen is still unknown. The CDR3 runs to 13 residues. Germline V gene sequence: CDR1 SGHTA, CDR2 FQGTGA. V lost 7 bases to trimming and J lost 4 bases, with 12 bases between them. Unique molecular identifiers were present on the cDNA, and a universal primer site came from template switching. In TCRdb, the 5' RACE reads were re-called with MiXCR into one record per CDR3 protein. The table shows about 570,000 distinct CDR3 sequences, with more than 9% occurring only once. Each donor (without exception) was a healthy Caucasian. This same sample was also part of a study on yellow fever vaccine responses in identical twins. In that study: Each twin's T cell response to the vaccine was reported to look partly convergent and partly personalized.

The chain couples TRBV7-3 to TRBJ2-3, with D uncertain. The clonotype comes from a woman aged 18-29 years in good health. The specimen was PBMCs. In nucleotides, the CDR3 is TGTGCCAGCACCCCTTCGGGTTCAGATACGCAGTATTTT. Translation gives CASTPSGSDTQYF.